Shown below are 3 T cell receptor beta chains from a single sample sequenced in a study of blood T cell repertoires in COVID-19. Data came from immunoSEQ multiplex PCR; TCRdb stores just in-frame clones and leaves some out. This sample yields 130,000 or so clones, of which around 88% are seen a single time; less than 5.5% belongs to the top ten. Sequences were obtained from peripheral blood. The receptors were sampled from a man aged 55 to 69 with COVID-19, enrolled during active disease.

The chain couples TRBV1 to TRBJ2-7; the table gives TRBD1 as D, unverified against the DNA. TRBV1 is a documented pseudogene. The CDR3 has 15 residues. In nucleotides, the CDR3 is TGCACCAGCAGCCCCCGGGACAGGGGGTACTACGAGCAGTACTTC. Encoded protein: CTSSPRDRGYYEQYF.

In this sample, this clone turned up a few times. The chain links TRBV9 to TRBJ1-1, with D perhaps matching TRBD1 (5 bases). Germline assignment: CDR1 SGDLS and CDR2 YYNGEE. The V end lost 0 bases, the J end lost 0 bases, and 6 bases lay between the germline ends. CDR3 size: 14 residues. CDR3 nucleotide sequence: TGTGCCAGCAGCGTAGGACAGATGAACACTGAAGCTTTCTTT. Residues: CASSVGQMNTEAFF.

CDR3 sequence (DNA): TGTGCCACCAGCAGACCCGACTGGAACACTGAAGCTTTCTTT. Protein: CATSRPDWNTEAFF. V is TRBV15 and J is TRBJ1-1, with no clear D. The CDR3 has 14 residues. The germline V gene has CDR1 LNHNV and CDR2 YYDKDF (reference sequence). Trimming left V 2 bases short and J 1 base short, with 8 bases between. The full variable domain, with the rest looked up from reference TRBV15 and TRBJ1-1, is DAMVIQNPRYQVTQFGKPVTLSCSQTLNHNVMYWYQQKSSQAPKLLFHYYDKDFNNEADTPDNFQSRRPNTSFCFLDIRSPGLGDTAMYLCATSRPDWNTEAFFGQGTRLTVV.